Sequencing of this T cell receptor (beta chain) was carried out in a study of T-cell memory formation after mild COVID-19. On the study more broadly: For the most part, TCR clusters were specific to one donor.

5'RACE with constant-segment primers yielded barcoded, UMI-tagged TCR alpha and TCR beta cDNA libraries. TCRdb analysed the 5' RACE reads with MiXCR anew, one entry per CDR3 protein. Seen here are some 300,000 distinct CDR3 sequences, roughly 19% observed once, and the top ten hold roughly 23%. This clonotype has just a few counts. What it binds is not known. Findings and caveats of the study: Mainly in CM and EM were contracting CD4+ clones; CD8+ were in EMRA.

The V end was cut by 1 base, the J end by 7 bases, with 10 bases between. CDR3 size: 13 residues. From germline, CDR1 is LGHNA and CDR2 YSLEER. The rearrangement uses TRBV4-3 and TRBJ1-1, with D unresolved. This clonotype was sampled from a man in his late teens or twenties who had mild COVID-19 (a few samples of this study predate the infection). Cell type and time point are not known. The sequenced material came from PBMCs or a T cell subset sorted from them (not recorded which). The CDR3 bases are TGCGCCAGCAGCCAAGGTTTGATGGTTGAAGCTTTCTTT. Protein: CASSQGLMVEAFF.